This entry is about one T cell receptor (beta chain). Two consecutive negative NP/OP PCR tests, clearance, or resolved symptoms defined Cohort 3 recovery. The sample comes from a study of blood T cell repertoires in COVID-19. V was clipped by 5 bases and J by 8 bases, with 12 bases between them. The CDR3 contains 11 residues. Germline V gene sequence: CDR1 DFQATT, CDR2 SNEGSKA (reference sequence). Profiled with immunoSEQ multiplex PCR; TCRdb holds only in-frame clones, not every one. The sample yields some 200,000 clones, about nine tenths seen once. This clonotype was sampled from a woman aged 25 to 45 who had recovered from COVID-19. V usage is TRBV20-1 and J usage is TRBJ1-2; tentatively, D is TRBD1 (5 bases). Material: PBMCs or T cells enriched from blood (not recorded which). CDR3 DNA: TGCAGTGCTGTTAAGGGGCCAGGCTACACCTTC. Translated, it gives CSAVKGPGYTF.